The TCR beta chain under discussion was sequenced for a study of blood T cell repertoires in COVID-19. Study details: Spain, Italy and the United States supplied samples that represented acute and convalescent COVID-19. T cells, B-cell-depleted T cells, or PBMCs provided the cDNA or gDNA that served as material.

Authors' analysis steps: Reference gene primer amplification gave estimated nucleated cell counts. The method was immunoSEQ multiplex PCR; TCRdb's version includes in-frame clones alone and lacks a portion of them. V, J and clone size reflect that table, while D and trimming were determined from the DNA. The repertoire holds roughly 300,000 clones, with about 89% as singletons. The V gene's germline CDR1 is SEHNR and CDR2 FQNEAQ (reference sequence). This CDR3 has 17 amino acids. J was trimmed by 2 bases and V by 5 bases; bases with no gene match: 9. Sample: peripheral blood. The TCR originated in a woman aged 45-65 years who had recovered from COVID-19. This chain links TRBV7-9 with TRBJ1-4; 9 bases are a match to TRBD1. The CDR3 bases are TGTGCCAGCAGCCCGACAGGGGGGTGGTCGACTAATGAAAAACTGTTTTTT. It is translated as CASSPTGGWSTNEKLFF.